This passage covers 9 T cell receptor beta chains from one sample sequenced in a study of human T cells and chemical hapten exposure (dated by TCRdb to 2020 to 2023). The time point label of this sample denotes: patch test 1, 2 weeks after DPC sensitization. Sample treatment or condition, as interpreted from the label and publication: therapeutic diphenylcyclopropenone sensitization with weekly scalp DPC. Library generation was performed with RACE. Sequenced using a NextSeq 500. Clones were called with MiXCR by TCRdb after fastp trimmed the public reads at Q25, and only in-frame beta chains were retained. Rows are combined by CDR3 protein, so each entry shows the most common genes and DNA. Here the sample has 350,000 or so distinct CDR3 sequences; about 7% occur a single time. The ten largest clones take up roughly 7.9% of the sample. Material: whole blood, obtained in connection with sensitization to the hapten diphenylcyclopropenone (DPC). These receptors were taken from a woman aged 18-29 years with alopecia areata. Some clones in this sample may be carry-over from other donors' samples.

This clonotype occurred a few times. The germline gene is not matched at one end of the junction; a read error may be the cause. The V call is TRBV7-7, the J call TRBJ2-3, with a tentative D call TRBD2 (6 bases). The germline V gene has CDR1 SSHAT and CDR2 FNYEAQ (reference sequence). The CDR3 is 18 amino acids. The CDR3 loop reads CASSPYPGLGSGTDTQYF. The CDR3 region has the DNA TGTGCTAGCAGCCCTTACCCGGGACTGGGGTCGGGCACAGATACGCAGTATTTT.

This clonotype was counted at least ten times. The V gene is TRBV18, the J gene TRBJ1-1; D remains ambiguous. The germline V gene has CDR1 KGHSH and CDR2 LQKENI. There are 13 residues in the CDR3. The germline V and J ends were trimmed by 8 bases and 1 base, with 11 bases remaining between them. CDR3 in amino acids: CASSPDGNTEAFF. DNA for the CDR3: TGTGCCAGCAGCCCGGACGGGAACACTGAAGCTTTCTTT.

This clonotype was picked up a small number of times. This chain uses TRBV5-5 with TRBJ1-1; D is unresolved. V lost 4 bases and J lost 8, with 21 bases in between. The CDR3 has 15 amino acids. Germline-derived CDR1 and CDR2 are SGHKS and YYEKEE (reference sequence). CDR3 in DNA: TGTGCCAGCAGCCCTGTTGGGCTCGGCGGTGCCGAAGCTTTCTTT. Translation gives CASSPVGLGGAEAFF.

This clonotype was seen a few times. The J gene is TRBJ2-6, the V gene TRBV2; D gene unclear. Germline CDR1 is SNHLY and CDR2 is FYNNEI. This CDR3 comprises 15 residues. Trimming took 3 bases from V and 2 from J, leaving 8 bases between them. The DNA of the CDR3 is TGTGCCAGCAGTGAGTACAGAACTGGGGCCAACGTCCTGACTTTC. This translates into CASSEYRTGANVLTF.

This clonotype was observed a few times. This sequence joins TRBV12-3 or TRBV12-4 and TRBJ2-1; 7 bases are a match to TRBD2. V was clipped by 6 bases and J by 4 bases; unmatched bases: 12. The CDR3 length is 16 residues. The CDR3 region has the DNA TGTGCCAGCAGACCCGATACGGGGGACTATTACAATGAGCAGTTCTTC. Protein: CASRPDTGDYYNEQFF.

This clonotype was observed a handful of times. CDR3 DNA: TGTGCCGTGGGGAGGGATGAGCAGTTCTTC. Its translation: CAVGRDEQFF. This chain uses TRBV7-8 with TRBJ2-1, with 7 bases fitting TRBD2. J gave up 8 bases and V 11 bases, and 3 bases lay outside the gene matches. Germline CDR1 is SGHVS and CDR2 is FQNEAQ. CDR3 length: 10 amino acids.

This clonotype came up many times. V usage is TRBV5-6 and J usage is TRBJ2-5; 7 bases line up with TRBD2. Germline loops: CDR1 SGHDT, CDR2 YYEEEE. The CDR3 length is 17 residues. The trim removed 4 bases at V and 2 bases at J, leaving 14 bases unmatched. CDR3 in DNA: TGTGCCAGCAGCCTGAAGATTCCGGGACTACCGCAAGAGACCCAGTACTTC. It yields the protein CASSLKIPGLPQETQYF.

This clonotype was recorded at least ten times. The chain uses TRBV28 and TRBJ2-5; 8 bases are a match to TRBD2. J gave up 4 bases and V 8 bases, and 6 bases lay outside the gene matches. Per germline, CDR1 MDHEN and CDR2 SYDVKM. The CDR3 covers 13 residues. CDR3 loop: CASAGGARETQYF. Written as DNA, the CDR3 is TGTGCCAGCGCCGGGGGGGCGAGAGAGACCCAGTACTTC.

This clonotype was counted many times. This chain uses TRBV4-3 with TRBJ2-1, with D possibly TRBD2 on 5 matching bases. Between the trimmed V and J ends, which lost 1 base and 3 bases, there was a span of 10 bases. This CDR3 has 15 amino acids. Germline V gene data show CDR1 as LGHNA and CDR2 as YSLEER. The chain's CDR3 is CASSQGGSVYNEQFF. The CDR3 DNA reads TGCGCCAGCAGCCAAGGAGGGTCAGTCTACAATGAGCAGTTCTTC.